This T cell receptor beta chain was documented in a study of response to subunit inactivated influenza vaccine. TCRdb re-called the RT-PCR reads with MiXCR, one entry per CDR3 protein. Here the sample spans approximately 530,000 distinct CDR3 sequences, 13% being singletons. This clonotype was counted at least ten times. The sample consisted of PBMCs from blood, taken about 40 days after vaccination. The sequence came from a middle-aged man who received an inactivated influenza vaccine.

The chain's CDR3 is CSASANEVSPLHF. The CDR3 DNA is TGCAGTGCTAGCGCCAATGAGGTCTCACCCCTCCACTTT. This chain connects TRBV20-1 to TRBJ1-6; no definite D call. This CDR3 comprises 13 residues. Germline V gene data show CDR1 as DFQATT and CDR2 as SNEGSKA (reference sequence). V was trimmed by 3 bases and J by 10 bases, leaving 13 bases between them.